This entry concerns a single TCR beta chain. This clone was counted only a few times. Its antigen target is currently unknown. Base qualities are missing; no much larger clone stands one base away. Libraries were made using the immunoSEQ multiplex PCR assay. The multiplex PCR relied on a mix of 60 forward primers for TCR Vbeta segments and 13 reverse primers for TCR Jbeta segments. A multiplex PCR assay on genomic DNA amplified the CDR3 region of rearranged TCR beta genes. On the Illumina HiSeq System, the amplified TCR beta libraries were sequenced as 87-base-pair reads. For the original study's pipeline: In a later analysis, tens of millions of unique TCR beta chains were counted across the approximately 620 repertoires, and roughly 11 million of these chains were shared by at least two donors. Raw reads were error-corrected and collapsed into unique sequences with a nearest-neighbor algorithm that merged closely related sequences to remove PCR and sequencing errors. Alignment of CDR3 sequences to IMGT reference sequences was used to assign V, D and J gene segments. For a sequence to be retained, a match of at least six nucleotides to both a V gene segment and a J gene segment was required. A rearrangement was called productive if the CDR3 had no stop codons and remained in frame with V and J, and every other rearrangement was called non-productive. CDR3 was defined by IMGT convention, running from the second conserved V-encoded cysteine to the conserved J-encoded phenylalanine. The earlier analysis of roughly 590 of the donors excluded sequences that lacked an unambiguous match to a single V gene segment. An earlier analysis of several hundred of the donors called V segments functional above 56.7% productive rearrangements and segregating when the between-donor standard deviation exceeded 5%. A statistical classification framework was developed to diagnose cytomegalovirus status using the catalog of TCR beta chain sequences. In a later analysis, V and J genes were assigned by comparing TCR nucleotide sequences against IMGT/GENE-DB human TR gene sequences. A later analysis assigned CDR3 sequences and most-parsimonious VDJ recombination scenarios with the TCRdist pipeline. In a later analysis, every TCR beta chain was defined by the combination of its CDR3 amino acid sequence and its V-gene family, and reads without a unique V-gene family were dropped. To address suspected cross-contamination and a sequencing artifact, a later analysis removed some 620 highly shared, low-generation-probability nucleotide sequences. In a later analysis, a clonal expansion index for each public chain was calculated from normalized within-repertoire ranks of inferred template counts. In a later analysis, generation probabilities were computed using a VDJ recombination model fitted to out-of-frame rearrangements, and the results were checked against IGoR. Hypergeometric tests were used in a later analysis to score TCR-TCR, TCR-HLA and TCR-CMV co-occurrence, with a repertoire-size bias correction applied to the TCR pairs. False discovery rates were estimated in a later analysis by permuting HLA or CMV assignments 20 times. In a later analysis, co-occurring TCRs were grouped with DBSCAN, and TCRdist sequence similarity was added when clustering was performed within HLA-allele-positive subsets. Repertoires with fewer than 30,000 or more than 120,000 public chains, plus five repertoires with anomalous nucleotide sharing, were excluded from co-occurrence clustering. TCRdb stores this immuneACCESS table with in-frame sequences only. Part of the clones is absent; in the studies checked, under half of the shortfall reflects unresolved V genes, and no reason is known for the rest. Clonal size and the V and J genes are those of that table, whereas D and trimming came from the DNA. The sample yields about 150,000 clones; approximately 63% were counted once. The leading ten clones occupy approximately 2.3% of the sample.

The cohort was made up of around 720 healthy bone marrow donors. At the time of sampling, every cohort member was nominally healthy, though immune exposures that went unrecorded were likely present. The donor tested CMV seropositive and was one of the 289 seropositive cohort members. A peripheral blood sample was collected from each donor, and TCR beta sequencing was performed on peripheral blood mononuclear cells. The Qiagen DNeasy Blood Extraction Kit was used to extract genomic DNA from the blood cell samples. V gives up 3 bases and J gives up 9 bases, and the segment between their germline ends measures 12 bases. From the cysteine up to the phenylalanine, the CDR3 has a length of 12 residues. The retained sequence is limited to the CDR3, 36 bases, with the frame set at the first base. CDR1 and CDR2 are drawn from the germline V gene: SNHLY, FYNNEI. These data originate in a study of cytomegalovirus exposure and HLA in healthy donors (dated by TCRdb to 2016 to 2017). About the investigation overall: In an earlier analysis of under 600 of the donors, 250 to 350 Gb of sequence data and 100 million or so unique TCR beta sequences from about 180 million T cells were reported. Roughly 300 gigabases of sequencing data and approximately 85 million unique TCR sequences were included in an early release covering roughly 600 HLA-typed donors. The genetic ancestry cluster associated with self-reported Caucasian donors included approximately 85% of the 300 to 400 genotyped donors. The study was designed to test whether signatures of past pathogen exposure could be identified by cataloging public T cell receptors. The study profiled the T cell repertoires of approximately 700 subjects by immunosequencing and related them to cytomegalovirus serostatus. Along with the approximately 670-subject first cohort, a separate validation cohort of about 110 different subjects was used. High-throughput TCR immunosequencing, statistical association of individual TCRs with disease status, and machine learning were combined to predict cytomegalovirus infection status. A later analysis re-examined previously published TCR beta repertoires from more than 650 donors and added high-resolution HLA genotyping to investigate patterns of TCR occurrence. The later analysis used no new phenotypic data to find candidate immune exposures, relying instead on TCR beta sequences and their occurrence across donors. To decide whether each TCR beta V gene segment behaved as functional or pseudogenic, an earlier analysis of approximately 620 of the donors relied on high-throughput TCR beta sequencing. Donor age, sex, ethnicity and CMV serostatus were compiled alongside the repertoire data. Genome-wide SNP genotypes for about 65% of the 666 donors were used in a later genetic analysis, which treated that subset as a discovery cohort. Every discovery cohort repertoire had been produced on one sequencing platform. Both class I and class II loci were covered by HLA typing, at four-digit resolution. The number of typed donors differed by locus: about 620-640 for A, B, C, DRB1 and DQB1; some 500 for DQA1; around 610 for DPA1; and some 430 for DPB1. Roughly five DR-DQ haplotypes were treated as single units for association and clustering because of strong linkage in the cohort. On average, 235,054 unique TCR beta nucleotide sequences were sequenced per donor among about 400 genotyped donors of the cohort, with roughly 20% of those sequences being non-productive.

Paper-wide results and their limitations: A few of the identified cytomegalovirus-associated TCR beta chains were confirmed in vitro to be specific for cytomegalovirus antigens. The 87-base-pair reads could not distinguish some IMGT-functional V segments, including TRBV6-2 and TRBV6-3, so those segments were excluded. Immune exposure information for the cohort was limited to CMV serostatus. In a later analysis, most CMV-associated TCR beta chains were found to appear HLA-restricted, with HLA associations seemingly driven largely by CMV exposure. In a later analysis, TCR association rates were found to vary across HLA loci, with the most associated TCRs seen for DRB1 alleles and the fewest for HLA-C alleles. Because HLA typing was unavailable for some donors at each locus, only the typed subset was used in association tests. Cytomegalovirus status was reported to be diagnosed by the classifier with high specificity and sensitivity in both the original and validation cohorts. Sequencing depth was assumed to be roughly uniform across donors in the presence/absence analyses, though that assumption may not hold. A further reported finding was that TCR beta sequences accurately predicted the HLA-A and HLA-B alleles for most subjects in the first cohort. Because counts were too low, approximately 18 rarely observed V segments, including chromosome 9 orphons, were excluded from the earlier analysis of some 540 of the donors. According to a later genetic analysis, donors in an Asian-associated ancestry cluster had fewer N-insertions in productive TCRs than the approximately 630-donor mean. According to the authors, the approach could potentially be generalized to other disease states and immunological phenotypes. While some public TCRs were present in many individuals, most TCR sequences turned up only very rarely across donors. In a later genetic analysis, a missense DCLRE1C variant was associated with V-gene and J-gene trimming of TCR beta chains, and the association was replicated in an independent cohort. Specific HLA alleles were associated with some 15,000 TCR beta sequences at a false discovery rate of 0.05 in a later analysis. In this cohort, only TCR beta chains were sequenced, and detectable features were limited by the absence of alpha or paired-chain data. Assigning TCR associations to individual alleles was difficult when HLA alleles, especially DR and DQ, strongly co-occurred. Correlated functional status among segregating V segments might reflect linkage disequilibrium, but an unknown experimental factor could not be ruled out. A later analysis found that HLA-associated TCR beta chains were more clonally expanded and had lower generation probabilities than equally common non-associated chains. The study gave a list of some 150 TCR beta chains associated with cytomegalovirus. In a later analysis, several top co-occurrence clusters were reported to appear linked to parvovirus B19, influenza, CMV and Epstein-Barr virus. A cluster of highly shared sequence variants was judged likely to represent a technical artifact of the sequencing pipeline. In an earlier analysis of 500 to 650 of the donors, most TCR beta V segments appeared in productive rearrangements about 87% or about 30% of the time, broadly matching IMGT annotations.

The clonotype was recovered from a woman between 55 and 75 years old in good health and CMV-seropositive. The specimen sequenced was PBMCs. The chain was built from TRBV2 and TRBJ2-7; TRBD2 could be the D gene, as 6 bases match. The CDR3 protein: CASSDLGGRQYF. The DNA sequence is TGTGCCAGCAGTGATTTGGGGGGTAGGCAGTACTTC.